A single sample gave rise to the 28 T cell receptor beta chains below, sequenced in a study of CXCR3-negative and CXCR3-positive naive CD8 T cells. UMI labels and 5' RACE were used to prepare the TRB cDNA libraries. TCRdb re-called the 5' RACE reads; one entry per CDR3 protein, DNA not given. Its table lists 120,000 to 150,000 distinct CDR3 sequences. Points from the study as a whole: CXCR3-positive naive cells carried more hydrophobic TRB CDR3s than CXCR3-negative ones.

For these receptors, no antigen is known. Material for sequencing was naive CXCR3+ CD8+ T cells from blood. The sample's subset: CD45RO-CCR7+CD27+CD95- naive CD8+ T cells expressing CXCR3 (TNR3+). These receptors came from a human donor in good health. Some clones in this sample may be carry-over from other donors' samples.

The rearrangement uses TRBV7-9 and TRBJ1-2; TCRdb calls TRBD1, which cannot be checked without DNA. The germline V gene has CDR1 SEHNR and CDR2 FQNEAQ (reference sequence). The CDR3 consists of 16 residues. CDR3 residues: CASSVPGTIISYGYTF. The full variable domain, its missing parts supplied by reference TRBV7-9 and TRBJ1-2, is DTGVSQNPRHKITKRGQNVTFRCDPISEHNRLYWYRQTLGQGPEFLTYFQNEAQLEKSRLLSDRFSAERPKGSFSTLEIQRTEQGDSAMYLCASSVPGTIISYGYTFGSGTRLTVV.

The gene calls are TRBV6-4 and TRBJ2-2; TCRdb proposes TRBD1, but this gene call is untestable without DNA. Per the germline V gene, CDR1 is MRHNA and CDR2 is SNTAGT. The CDR3 runs to 13 residues. CDR3: CASSDGGAGELFF.

CDR3 region: CASSQQGASNQPQHF. J is TRBJ1-5 and V is TRBV12-3 or TRBV12-4; the TRBD1 assignment by TCRdb is unverifiable without DNA. This CDR3 has 15 amino acids.

CDR3 loop: CSAHSGTGGAYGYTF. This chain uses TRBV20-1 with TRBJ1-2; TCRdb outputs TRBD1, but without DNA this stays unchecked. The CDR3 length is 15 residues. In germline, CDR1 is DFQATT, CDR2 SNEGSKA (reference sequence).

The V call is TRBV7-2, the J call TRBJ2-7. The CDR3 extends over 12 amino acids. From germline, CDR1 is SGHTA and CDR2 FQGNSA. The CDR3 loop is CASSLLTYEQYF.

The rearrangement joins TRBV4-1 to TRBJ1-1. This CDR3 is built from 15 residues. Germline V lookup: CDR1 MGHRA, CDR2 YSYEKL. The CDR3 loop is CASSQRKIKGAEAFF.

J is TRBJ2-3 and V is TRBV9; TCRdb designates TRBD2, a call that cannot be tested without DNA. The CDR3 consists of 16 residues. Looked up from germline, CDR1 is SGDLS and CDR2 is YYNGEE. CDR3 in amino acids: CASSVTDGGWRDTQYF. Full variable domain (outside the CDR3, taken from reference TRBV9 and TRBJ2-3): DSGVTQTPKHLITATGQRVTLRCSPRSGDLSVYWYQQSLDQGLQFLIQYYNGEERAKGNILERFSAQQFPDLHSELNLSSLELGDSALYFCASSVTDGGWRDTQYFGPGTRLTVL.

The genes are TRBV29-1 and TRBJ2-3; with no DNA, the TCRdb D assignment of TRBD2 cannot be verified. The V gene's germline CDR1 is SQVTM and CDR2 ANQGSEA. The CDR3 covers 16 residues. This CDR3 reads CSVELAGTSSTDTQYF.

The chain joins TRBV7-6 to TRBJ2-1. Germline V gene sequence: CDR1 SGHVS, CDR2 FNYEAQ. The CDR3 sequence is 15 residues long. CDR3 loop: CASSTETLLYNEQFF.

The chain links TRBV19 to TRBJ2-1; TCRdb names TRBD1, which stays unverified in the absence of DNA. In germline, CDR1 is LNHDA, CDR2 SQIVND (reference sequence). This CDR3 contains 13 residues. The CDR3 loop reads CASSSTGWNEQFF.

The chain employs TRBV5-1 and TRBJ2-7. The V gene's germline CDR1 is SGHRS and CDR2 YFSETQ. The CDR3 has 14 residues. CDR3 amino acids: CASRTDYTHYEQYF.

V and J are TRBV29-1 and TRBJ2-5. Germline lookup yields CDR1 SQVTM and CDR2 ANQGSEA. CDR3 length: 14 amino acids. CDR3 sequence reads: CSVEDGRVQETQYF.

The rearrangement joins TRBV29-1 to TRBJ1-1. Germline V gene sequence: CDR1 SQVTM, CDR2 ANQGSEA. This CDR3 spans 13 amino acids. This CDR3 reads CSVERGENTEAFF.

The chain links TRBV30 to TRBJ2-4; TCRdb gives TRBD1 as the D gene, but with no DNA this cannot be confirmed. The germline V gene has CDR1 GTSNPN and CDR2 SVGIG (reference sequence). The CDR3 length is 12 residues. CDR3 sequence reads: CAWSGGKNIQYF.

This sequence joins TRBV28 and TRBJ1-6; the TRBD1 assignment by TCRdb is unverifiable without DNA. Germline V lookup: CDR1 MDHEN, CDR2 SYDVKM. This CDR3 is 15 amino acids long. This CDR3 is CASSPWTGTNSPLHF.

The V call is TRBV7-8, the J call TRBJ1-2; TCRdb names TRBD1, which stays unverified in the absence of DNA. This CDR3 is built from 14 residues. The V gene's germline CDR1 is SGHVS and CDR2 FQNEAQ. The CDR3 spells CASTPGPGSNGYTF.

The gene calls are TRBV7-9 and TRBJ2-1; TCRdb returns TRBD1, unconfirmable since there is no DNA. Germline CDR1 and CDR2: SEHNR and FQNEAQ (reference sequence). There are 12 residues in the CDR3. The CDR3 is CASGGAYNEQFF.

V gene TRBV6-1 combines with J gene TRBJ1-1. The CDR3 consists of 11 residues. Germline CDR1 MNHNS, CDR2 SASEGT. The CDR3 protein is CASSDDTSAFF.

This rearrangement joins TRBV5-4 to TRBJ1-1; lacking DNA, the TRBD1 call made by TCRdb goes unchecked. Germline CDR1 is SGHNT and CDR2 is YYREEE (reference sequence). The CDR3 totals 14 residues. This chain's CDR3 is CASSIGTGPAEAFF.

J is TRBJ2-5 and V is TRBV28; checking the TCRdb D call of TRBD2 is not possible without DNA. This CDR3 spans 17 amino acids. The germline V gene encodes CDR1 MDHEN and CDR2 SYDVKM. The CDR3 loop reads CASSFTSGTVGAETQYF.

The CDR3 spells CASSQEGSEQFF. The chain is built from TRBV3-1 and TRBJ2-1. This CDR3 comprises 12 residues. Per germline, CDR1 LGHDT and CDR2 YNNKEL (reference sequence).

V gene TRBV2 combines with J gene TRBJ2-3; the TCRdb D gene call, TRBD1, has no DNA to confirm it. The CDR3 has 15 amino acids. Germline-derived CDR1 and CDR2 are SNHLY and FYNNEI. Here the CDR3 reads CATRVGGPITDTQYF.

This chain links TRBV7-9 with TRBJ2-7. This CDR3 has 11 residues. Germline V gene data show CDR1 as SEHNR and CDR2 as FQNEAQ (reference sequence). This CDR3 is CASSPHWEQYF.

V and J are TRBV6-5 and TRBJ2-7; TCRdb designates TRBD1, a call that cannot be tested without DNA. CDR3 length: 13 residues. Germline V gene data show CDR1 as MNHEY and CDR2 as SVGAGI. The CDR3 sequence is CASSYRGFNEQYF.

The V and J genes are TRBV5-4 and TRBJ2-3; TCRdb designates TRBD2, a call that cannot be tested without DNA. The CDR3 is made up of 17 amino acids. In germline, CDR1 is SGHNT, CDR2 YYREEE (reference sequence). The CDR3 reads CASSLEEGLAGEDTQYF.

The genes are TRBV29-1 and TRBJ2-1; TCRdb names TRBD1, which stays unverified in the absence of DNA. This CDR3 comprises 12 residues. In germline, CDR1 is SQVTM, CDR2 ANQGSEA. The CDR3 is CSVPDRGNEQFF.

The V and J genes are TRBV7-9 and TRBJ1-1; TCRdb's D call of TRBD1 is untestable without DNA. The V gene's germline CDR1 is SEHNR and CDR2 FQNEAQ (reference sequence). This CDR3 is 11 amino acids long. CDR3 region: CASSPGWEAFF.

The gene calls are TRBV12-3 or TRBV12-4 and TRBJ2-7; there is no DNA to check the TCRdb D call of TRBD1. CDR3 length: 13 residues. This CDR3 reads CASSSKGQDEQYF.